These T cell receptor beta chains were read from a single sample in a study of T-cell reconstitution after alpha-beta-depleted transplantation in children. From the PCR reads, TCRdb called clonotypes with MiXCR, one entry per CDR3 protein. The data hold around 700,000 distinct CDR3 sequences, with about 12% observed a single time. The sequenced sample was PBMCs, obtained before TCRalphabeta/CD19-depleted stem cell transplant. The receptors originated from a girl aged 2-10 years with congenital amegakaryocytic thrombocytopenia, due to receive a stem cell transplant. Each CDR3 is given with its conserved first and last residue. D genes are given only for firm matches. Clone sizes are given selectively: once, few, many, or a class where the clone is expanded.

clone_size	v_call	j_call	d_call	cdr3_nt	cdr3_aa
many	TRBV28	TRBJ2-1	TRBD2	TGTGCCAGCAGTTTAAGTCTAGCGGCCTCAAATGAGCAGTTCTTC	CASSLSLAASNEQFF
NA	TRBV11-3	TRBJ2-1	NA	TGTGCCAGCAGCTCAGGGGTGGCGGGGAGGGGTTACAATGAGCAGTTCTTC	CASSSGVAGRGYNEQFF
NA	TRBV12-3/TRBV12-4	TRBJ2-1	TRBD2	TGTGCCAGCAGTTTAGACGGGCTAGCGGGAGTGGGGGGTGTCAATGAGCAGTTCTTC	CASSLDGLAGVGGVNEQFF
NA	TRBV29-1	TRBJ2-7	NA	TGCAGCGTTGGCCTGGGGGCCTCCTACGAGCAGTACTTC	CSVGLGASYEQYF
few	TRBV20-1	TRBJ2-7	NA	TGCAGTGCTGACCGCGGCGGCTACGAGCAGTACTTC	CSADRGGYEQYF
NA	TRBV5-1	TRBJ1-1	NA	TGCGCCAGCAGCTTGTATACAGGATCGAGAAACACTGAAGCTTTCTTT	CASSLYTGSRNTEAFF
NA	TRBV20-1	TRBJ1-1	NA	TGCAGTGCTGCTAACCGGGACATCCCCTGGGAGGCTTTCTTT	CSAANRDIPWEAFF
NA	TRBV20-1	TRBJ2-7	NA	TGCAGTGCTAGAGTAACGGGAACGCTGGACTACGAGCAGTACTTC	CSARVTGTLDYEQYF
few	TRBV20-1	TRBJ1-1	NA	TGCAGTGCTAACGCTCAAGGGGGATGGGGCACTGAAGCTTTCTTT	CSANAQGGWGTEAFF
few	TRBV5-1	TRBJ2-7	NA	TGCGCCAGCAGCTGGGGTCCTCAGGAACGACTTTGGTTAAAAGAGCAGTACTTC	CASSWGPQERLWLKEQYF
NA	TRBV5-1	TRBJ2-5	NA	TGCGCCAGCAGGGAGTTCCGGGAGTTTATGGAGACCCAGTACTTC	CASREFREFMETQYF
many	TRBV5-1	TRBJ2-1	NA	TGCGCCAGCCCGGGACCTAACAATGAGCAGTTCTTC	CASPGPNNEQFF
NA	TRBV20-1	TRBJ2-5	NA	TGCAGTGCTCTTAAGGAGGGAGGCGGGGAGACCCAGTACTTC	CSALKEGGGETQYF
many	TRBV7-9	TRBJ2-5	NA	TGTGCCAGCAGCTCCAGAAACCTTGAGACCCAGTACTTC	CASSSRNLETQYF
few	TRBV7-2	TRBJ2-3	NA	TGTGCCAGCAGCTTTAGGGGTCTGACAGATACGCAGTATTTT	CASSFRGLTDTQYF
few	TRBV5-1	TRBJ2-5	NA	TGCGCCAGCAGCTTGGGTCCGGCATCCACAGAGACCCAGTACTTC	CASSLGPASTETQYF
NA	TRBV20-1	TRBJ2-3	NA	TGCAGTGCTAGTTTTCGGACGAATACGCAGTATTTT	CSASFRTNTQYF
many	TRBV5-1	TRBJ2-1	NA	TGCGCCAGCAGCTTCCCCCCCCCACTACAAGACAATGAGCAGTTCTTC	CASSFPPPLQDNEQFF
many	TRBV7-2	TRBJ1-1	NA	TGTGCCAGCAGCTTCTTCTGGGCCCCGAACACTGAAGCTTTCTTT	CASSFFWAPNTEAFF
many	TRBV4-1	TRBJ2-7	NA	TGCGCCAGCAGTGTGCATTTAGGCTACGAGCAGTACTTC	CASSVHLGYEQYF
many	TRBV15	TRBJ2-7	TRBD1	TGTGCCACCAGCAGAGATCCAGGGACAGTATCCTACGAGCAGTACTTC	CATSRDPGTVSYEQYF
many	TRBV5-1	TRBJ2-5	NA	TGCGCCAGCAGCCTAACAACTCAGGTTCGGGAGACCCAGTACTTC	CASSLTTQVRETQYF
NA	TRBV5-1	TRBJ2-1	TRBD2	TGCGCCAGCAGCTCTTCCGGCGCGGGGGACTCCTACAATGAGCAGTTCTTC	CASSSSGAGDSYNEQFF
many	TRBV5-1	TRBJ2-7	NA	TGCGCCAGCAGCTTGGTCGGGCCCTACGAGCAGTACTTC	CASSLVGPYEQYF
many	TRBV6-1	TRBJ1-2	NA	TGTGCCAGCAGTGTGCACAGCAACTATGGCTACACCTTC	CASSVHSNYGYTF
many	TRBV29-1	TRBJ2-7	TRBD2	TGCAGCGTTGGGGGACTAGCGGGAATGAACGACGAGCAGTACTTC	CSVGGLAGMNDEQYF
many	TRBV7-9	TRBJ2-1	TRBD2	TGTGCCAGCAGCCCAGAGACTAGCGGGATTTACAATGAGCAGTTCTTC	CASSPETSGIYNEQFF
many	TRBV7-2	TRBJ2-3	NA	TGTGCCAGCAGCTTAACTCTAGCAGTAGCAGATACGCAGTATTTT	CASSLTLAVADTQYF
NA	TRBV29-1	TRBJ2-4	NA	TGCAGCGTTGGTTTAAGCGCCAAAAACATTCAGTACTTC	CSVGLSAKNIQYF
many	TRBV29-1	TRBJ2-3	NA	TGCAGCGTTGGGACACATAGCACAGATACGCAGTATTTT	CSVGTHSTDTQYF
NA	TRBV5-1	TRBJ1-3	NA	TGCGCCAGCAGCTTGTATGCACGAGAGGACACCATATATTTT	CASSLYAREDTIYF
NA	TRBV12-3/TRBV12-4	TRBJ2-1	TRBD2	TGTGCCAGCAGCATTTTTAGCGGGAGGGCGCTAGATGAGCAGTTCTTC	CASSIFSGRALDEQFF
many	TRBV29-1	TRBJ1-1	TRBD1	TGCAGCTTCCTTCCAGGGACAGTTACTGAAGCTTTCTTT	CSFLPGTVTEAFF
NA	TRBV19	TRBJ2-1	NA	TGTGCCAGTAGTATAATGGGGTCAGGAGCCAACAATGAGCAGTTCTTC	CASSIMGSGANNEQFF
NA	TRBV12-5	TRBJ2-1	NA	TGTGCTAGACCTAATGTTAAGCGGGCAATCTACAATGAGCAGTTCTTC	CARPNVKRAIYNEQFF
few	TRBV2	TRBJ2-1	NA	TGTGCCAGCGAGAGCGGACCGGGCTGGGATGAGCAGTTCTTC	CASESGPGWDEQFF
NA	TRBV2	TRBJ2-1	NA	TGTGCCAGCAGTGAATTCCAGGACGCCCACAATGAGCAGTTCTTC	CASSEFQDAHNEQFF
many	TRBV7-2	TRBJ2-6	NA	TGTGCCAGCAGCTTCGGATTTCCTGGGGCCAACGTCCTGACTTTC	CASSFGFPGANVLTF
many	TRBV20-1	TRBJ2-3	NA	TGCAGTGCTATATTTGAGTGGGCACCAGATACGCAGTATTTT	CSAIFEWAPDTQYF
many	TRBV25-1	TRBJ2-1	NA	TGTGCCAGCAGTGGCCTGGCCCCCCAGCAGTTCTTC	CASSGLAPQQFF
many	TRBV20-1	TRBJ2-5	NA	TGCAGTACCTCGGACCGGGGGACCCAGTACTTC	CSTSDRGTQYF